The 25 T cell receptor beta chains in this list originate from one sample, sequenced in a study of blood T cell repertoires in COVID-19. Data came from immunoSEQ multiplex PCR; TCRdb stores just in-frame clones and leaves some out. The repertoire has 200,000 to 300,000 clones, around 87% of them found once; the top ten carry 2.3%. Sequenced material: peripheral blood. These receptors were obtained from a woman aged 50 to 60 with acute or convalescent COVID-19.

V is TRBV9 and J is TRBJ1-6; tentative D call: TRBD1 (5 bases). Trimming stripped 0 bases from V and 5 bases from J, with 9 bases between. Germline V CDR1 and CDR2: SGDLS, YYNGEE. This CDR3 is built from 15 residues. The CDR3 loop is CASSVGGAHNSPLHF. Written as DNA, the CDR3 is TGTGCCAGCAGCGTAGGGGGCGCACATAATTCACCCCTCCACTTT.

This chain uses TRBV2 with TRBJ1-4, with 9 bases lining up with TRBD1. Germline V gives CDR1 SNHLY, CDR2 FYNNEI. CDR3 size: 14 residues. The J segment lost 7 bases and the V segment lost 6 bases, leaving 6 bases of the junction unmatched. The CDR3 sequence: CASRVQGASEKLFF. The CDR3, as DNA: TGTGCCAGCAGAGTACAGGGGGCCAGTGAAAAACTGTTTTTT.

This clone showed up just once. The chain joins TRBV5-1 to TRBJ1-2, with 9 bases lining up with TRBD1. This CDR3 has 15 amino acids. The V gene's germline CDR1 is SGHRS and CDR2 YFSETQ. J gave up 0 bases and V 4 bases, and 4 bases lay outside the gene matches. The CDR3 protein is CASSPGQGTNYGYTF. Written as DNA, the CDR3 is TGCGCCAGCAGCCCGGGACAGGGAACTAACTATGGCTACACCTTC.

V usage is TRBV3-1 (or the pseudogene TRBV3-2) and J usage is TRBJ1-1; perhaps TRBD1 as D (5 bases). Trimming removed 2 bases from V and 2 bases from J, with 21 bases in between. This CDR3 is 18 amino acids long. Germline V lookup: CDR1 LGHDT, CDR2 YNNKEL (reference sequence). The CDR3 is CASSQLGTRSGGNTEAFF. CDR3 sequence (DNA): TGTGCCAGCAGCCAACTTGGGACTCGGTCGGGAGGAAACACTGAAGCTTTCTTT.

The chain carries TRBV27 and TRBJ2-5, with a weak D call TRBD1 (6 bases). CDR3 length: 14 residues. CDR1 MNHEY and CDR2 SMNVEV come from the germline V gene (reference sequence). V was clipped by 4 bases and J by 1 base, with 10 bases between them. The chain's CDR3 is CASSWGLPQETQYF. In DNA, the CDR3 is TGTGCCAGCAGTTGGGGGCTGCCCCAAGAGACCCAGTACTTC.

The chain employs TRBV18 and TRBJ2-7; D is unresolved. V lost 5 bases and J 5 bases, leaving 10 bases between the germline ends. The CDR3 totals 12 residues. Germline CDR1 and CDR2: KGHSH and LQKENI. The CDR3 sequence: CASSAWAHEQYF. CDR3 coding DNA: TGTGCCAGCTCAGCTTGGGCACACGAGCAGTACTTC.

The CDR3 DNA is TGCGCCAGCAGCTCGGGTCCCGGGGATGAAAAACTGTTTTTT. Translating it yields CASSSGPGDEKLFF. The J gene is TRBJ1-4, the V gene TRBV5-1; D not resolved. CDR1 and CDR2 from the germline V gene are SGHRS and YFSETQ. V was pared by 3 bases and J by 6 bases, with 12 bases between. The CDR3 covers 14 residues.

This chain connects TRBV5-6 to TRBJ1-5; D is unclear. V was trimmed by 0 bases and J by 4 bases, leaving 11 bases between them. The CDR3 is made up of 15 amino acids. Germline lookup yields CDR1 SGHDT and CDR2 YYEEEE. The CDR3 bases are TGTGCCAGCAGCTTGGGGCCGTCGAAAAATCAGCCCCAGCATTTT. Amino acid sequence: CASSLGPSKNQPQHF.

The chain joins TRBV2 to TRBJ1-5; no definite D call. V was shortened by 4 bases and J by 4 bases, with 11 bases between the two germline ends. The CDR3 has 14 residues. Germline assignment: CDR1 SNHLY and CDR2 FYNNEI. CDR3 sequence (DNA): TGTGCCAGCAGTGTATCGACAAATAATCAGCCCCAGCATTTT. Translating it yields CASSVSTNNQPQHF.

The chain combines TRBV7-3 with TRBJ1-1, with a tentative D call TRBD1 (6 bases). Germline V lookup: CDR1 SGHTA, CDR2 FQGTGA. Deletions cut 5 bases from V and 0 bases from J, with 13 bases between. This CDR3 has 15 amino acids. The CDR3 region has the DNA TGTGCCAGCAGCCCAGGACAGAGACTGAACACTGAAGCTTTCTTT. It yields the protein CASSPGQRLNTEAFF.

The chain carries TRBV5-4 and TRBJ1-4; D possibly corresponds to TRBD1 (5 bases). This CDR3 spans 12 amino acids. Germline V lookup: CDR1 SGHNT, CDR2 YYREEE (reference sequence). Between the trimmed V and J ends, which lost 4 bases and 12 bases, there was a span of 13 bases. For the CDR3, the DNA is TGTGCCAGCAGCCAATGGGACTCCGAACTGTTTTTT. Translated, it gives CASSQWDSELFF.

The V call is TRBV13, the J call TRBJ1-4; possible D gene TRBD1, 5 bases. Germline V CDR1 and CDR2: PRHDT, FYEKMQ (reference sequence). V was trimmed by 6 bases and J by 7 bases, leaving 6 bases between them. The CDR3 is made up of 11 amino acids. The CDR3 nucleotides are TGTGCCAGCAGTAGGGGTGAAAAACTGTTTTTT. It codes for CASSRGEKLFF.

V usage is TRBV28 and J usage is TRBJ1-5; D possibly corresponds to TRBD1 (6 bases). The V end lost 6 bases, the J end lost 4 bases, and 19 bases lay between the germline ends. Germline CDR1 MDHEN, CDR2 SYDVKM. CDR3 length: 16 residues. CDR3 nucleotides: TGTGCCAGCAGACCCCGTCGGCAGGGGATAAATCAGCCCCAGCATTTT. This sequence encodes CASRPRRQGINQPQHF.

The J gene is TRBJ2-1, the V gene TRBV23-1, with 7 positions matching TRBD1. TRBV23-1 is labeled an ORF, and its function is uncertain. The CDR3 loop spans 14 amino acids. V was pared by 2 bases and J by 7 bases, with 5 bases of the junction left unmatched. The CDR3 region has the DNA TGCGCCAGCAGTCAAGGCAGGGGGAAAAATGAGCAGTTCTTC. Amino acid sequence: CASSQGRGKNEQFF.

This clone was picked up one time. The chain couples TRBV5-6 to TRBJ1-5; weak D call: TRBD1 (5 bases). The CDR3 has 13 amino acids. V lost 2 bases and J lost 9, with 12 bases in between. Germline loops: CDR1 SGHDT, CDR2 YYEEEE. This chain's CDR3 is CASSFQGWPPQHF. The CDR3, as DNA: TGTGCCAGCAGCTTTCAGGGTTGGCCGCCCCAGCATTTT.

The V and J genes are TRBV5-4 and TRBJ2-1, with D unclear. CDR1 and CDR2 (germline): SGHNT, YYREEE (reference sequence). The CDR3 loop spans 12 amino acids. The V and J ends lost 4 bases and 4 bases respectively, with 6 bases between them. The CDR3 loop is CASSDWYNEQFF. The CDR3 DNA follows: TGTGCCAGCAGCGACTGGTACAATGAGCAGTTCTTC.

The genes are TRBV11-1 and TRBJ2-3, with D possibly matching TRBD1 (7 bases). V lost 3 bases to trimming and J lost 7 bases, with 14 bases between them. This CDR3 contains 14 residues. CDR1 SGHAT and CDR2 FQDESV come from the germline V gene (reference sequence). In DNA, the CDR3 is TGTGCCAGCAGCTTCCTACAGGGGAGGTATACGCAGTATTTT. Its protein is CASSFLQGRYTQYF. The full variable domain, with the rest looked up from reference TRBV11-1 and TRBJ2-3, is EAEVAQSPRYKITEKSQAVAFWCDPISGHATLYWYRQILGQGPELLVQFQDESVVDDSQLPKDRFSAERLKGVDSTLKIQPAELGDSAMYLCASSFLQGRYTQYFGPGTRLTVL.

J is TRBJ2-7 and V is TRBV27, with TRBD2 matching over 8 bases. This CDR3 region has 16 residues. In germline, CDR1 is MNHEY, CDR2 SMNVEV (reference sequence). Trimming at V came to 5 bases and at J to 2 bases, leaving 11 bases not matched to a gene. In DNA form, the CDR3 reads TGTGCCAGCAGTCCCTTTCGCGGGAGGATCACCTACGAGCAGTACTTC. It yields the protein CASSPFRGRITYEQYF.

V gene TRBV7-3 combines with J gene TRBJ1-5; D is possibly TRBD1 (5 bases). This CDR3 is built from 16 residues. CDR1 SGHTA and CDR2 FQGTGA come from the germline V gene. Trimming stripped 10 bases from V and 0 bases from J, with 19 bases between. As DNA, the CDR3 is TGTGCCATCGGGGGGGTTTTGACAAATAGCAATCAGCCCCAGCATTTT. Translation gives CAIGGVLTNSNQPQHF.

The V call is TRBV6-5, the J call TRBJ2-7, with 9 bases matching TRBD1. Germline lookup yields CDR1 MNHEY and CDR2 SVGAGI. J gave up 3 bases and V 6 bases, and 6 bases lay outside the gene matches. This CDR3 is built from 14 residues. The CDR3 DNA reads TGTGCCAGCAGGACCCCGGGACAGGGCTACGAGCAGTACTTC. The encoded protein is CASRTPGQGYEQYF.

The V and J genes are TRBV19 and TRBJ2-3; tentative D call: TRBD2 (6 bases). This CDR3 comprises 14 residues. Trimming pared 3 bases from V and 2 bases from J, leaving 9 bases between. The V gene's germline CDR1 is LNHDA and CDR2 SQIVND (reference sequence). This chain's CDR3 is CASSMGGNTDTQYF. CDR3 nucleotides: TGTGCCAGTAGTATGGGAGGCAACACAGATACGCAGTATTTT. The variable domain in full, completed from reference TRBV19 and TRBJ2-3, reads DGGITQSPKYLFRKEGQNVTLSCEQNLNHDAMYWYRQDPGQGLRLIYYSQIVNDFQKGDIAEGYSVSREKKESFPLTVTSAQKNPTAFYLCASSMGGNTDTQYFGPGTRLTVL.

This chain joins TRBV18 and TRBJ2-2; 9 bases are shared with TRBD1. Trimming took 5 bases from V and 4 from J; bases not matched to a gene: 2. Per germline, CDR1 KGHSH and CDR2 LQKENI. CDR3 size: 14 residues. CDR3 amino acids: CASSGDRATGELFF. CDR3 DNA: TGTGCCAGCTCAGGGGACAGGGCCACCGGGGAGCTGTTTTTT.

Remarks on this clone: Other DNA sequences in this sample translate to the same CDR3. The genes are TRBV18 and TRBJ2-3; D may be TRBD1 (7 bases). The CDR3 sequence is 15 residues long. Trimming took 1 base from V and 3 from J, leaving 11 bases between them. Germline CDR1 reads KGHSH; CDR2 reads LQKENI. The CDR3 loop is CASSPLQGRTDTQYF. The CDR3 DNA is TGTGCCAGCTCACCACTACAGGGGAGGACAGATACGCAGTATTTT.

This clone has only a few counts. J is TRBJ2-7 and V is TRBV27, with 9 bases lining up with TRBD2. Germline CDR1 and CDR2: MNHEY and SMNVEV (reference sequence). The junction had 12 bases not matched to a gene; V was cut back by 4 bases and J by 8 bases. CDR3 size: 15 residues. The CDR3 coding sequence is TGTGCCAGCAGTTGGACTAGCGACCACCTCCTTCAGCAGTACTTC. Protein product: CASSWTSDHLLQQYF.

The chain joins TRBV19 to TRBJ2-5; 8 bases line up with TRBD2. This CDR3 has 13 amino acids. Germline assignment: CDR1 LNHDA and CDR2 SQIVND (reference sequence). The V segment lost 8 bases and the J segment 4 bases; nucleotides outside the gene matches: 6. CDR3: CASGGLVAETQYF. DNA for the CDR3: TGTGCCAGTGGGGGACTAGTGGCAGAGACCCAGTACTTC.